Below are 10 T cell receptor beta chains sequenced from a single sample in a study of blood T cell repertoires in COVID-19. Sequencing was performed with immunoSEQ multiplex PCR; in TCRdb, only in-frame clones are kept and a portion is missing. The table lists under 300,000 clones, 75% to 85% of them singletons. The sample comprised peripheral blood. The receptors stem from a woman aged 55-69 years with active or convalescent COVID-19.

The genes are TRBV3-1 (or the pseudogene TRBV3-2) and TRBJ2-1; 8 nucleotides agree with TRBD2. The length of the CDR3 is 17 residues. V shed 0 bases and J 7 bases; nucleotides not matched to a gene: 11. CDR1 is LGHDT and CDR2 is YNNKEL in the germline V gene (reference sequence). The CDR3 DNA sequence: TGTGCCAGCAGCCAAGAGACATGGACTAGCCGTTGGAATGAGCAGTTCTTC. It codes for CASSQETWTSRWNEQFF.

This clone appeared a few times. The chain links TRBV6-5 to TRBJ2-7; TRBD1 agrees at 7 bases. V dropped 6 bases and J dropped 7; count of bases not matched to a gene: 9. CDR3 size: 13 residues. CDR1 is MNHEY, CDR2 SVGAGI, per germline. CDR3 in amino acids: CASSDRASWEQYF. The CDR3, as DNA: TGTGCCAGCAGCGACAGGGCCTCGTGGGAGCAGTACTTC.

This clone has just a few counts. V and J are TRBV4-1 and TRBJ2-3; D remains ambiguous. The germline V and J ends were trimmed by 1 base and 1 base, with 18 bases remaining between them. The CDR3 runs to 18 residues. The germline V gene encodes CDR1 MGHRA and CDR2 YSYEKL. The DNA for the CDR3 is TGCGCCAGCAGCCAAGGGAACAAGAGAGAGACTGGCACAGATACGCAGTATTTT. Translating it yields CASSQGNKRETGTDTQYF.

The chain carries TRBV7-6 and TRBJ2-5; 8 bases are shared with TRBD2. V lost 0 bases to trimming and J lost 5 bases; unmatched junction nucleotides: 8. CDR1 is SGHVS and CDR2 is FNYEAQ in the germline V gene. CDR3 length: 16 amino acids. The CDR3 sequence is CASSLAARGAAETQYF. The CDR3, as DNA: TGTGCCAGCAGCTTAGCGGCGCGGGGGGCCGCGGAGACCCAGTACTTC.

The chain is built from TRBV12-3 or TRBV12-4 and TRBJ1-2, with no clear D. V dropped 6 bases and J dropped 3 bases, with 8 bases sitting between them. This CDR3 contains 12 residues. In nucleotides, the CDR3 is TGTGCCAGCAGAAAAAGAGACTATGGCTACACCTTC. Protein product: CASRKRDYGYTF.

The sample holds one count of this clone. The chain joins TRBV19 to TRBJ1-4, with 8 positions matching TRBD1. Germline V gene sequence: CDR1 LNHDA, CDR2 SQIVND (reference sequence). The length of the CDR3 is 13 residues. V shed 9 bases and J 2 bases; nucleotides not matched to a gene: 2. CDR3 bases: TGTGCCAGCCGACAGGGGACTAATGAAAAACTGTTTTTT. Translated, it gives CASRQGTNEKLFF.

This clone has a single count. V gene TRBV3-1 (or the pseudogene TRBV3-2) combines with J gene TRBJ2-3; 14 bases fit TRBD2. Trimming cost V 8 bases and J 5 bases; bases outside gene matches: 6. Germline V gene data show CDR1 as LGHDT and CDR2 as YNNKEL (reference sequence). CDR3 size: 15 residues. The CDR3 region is CASSLGLAGVDTQYF. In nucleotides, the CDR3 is TGTGCCAGCTCGTTGGGACTAGCGGGAGTAGATACGCAGTATTTT.

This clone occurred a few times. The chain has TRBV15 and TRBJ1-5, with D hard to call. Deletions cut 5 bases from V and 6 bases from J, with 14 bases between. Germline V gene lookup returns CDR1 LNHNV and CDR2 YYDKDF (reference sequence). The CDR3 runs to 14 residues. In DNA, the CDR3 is TGTGCCACCAGCGGCGGGGATCGCGGTCAGCCCCAGCATTTT. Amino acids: CATSGGDRGQPQHF.

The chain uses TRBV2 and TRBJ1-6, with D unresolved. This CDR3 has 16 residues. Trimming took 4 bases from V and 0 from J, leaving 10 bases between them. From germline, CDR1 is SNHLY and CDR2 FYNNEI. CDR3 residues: CASSGESSSYNSPLHF. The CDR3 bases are TGTGCCAGCAGTGGAGAGTCGAGCTCCTATAATTCACCCCTCCACTTT.

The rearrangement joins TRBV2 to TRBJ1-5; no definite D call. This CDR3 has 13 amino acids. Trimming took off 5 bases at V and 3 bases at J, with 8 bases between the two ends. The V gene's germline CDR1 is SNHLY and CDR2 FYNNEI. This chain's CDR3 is CASSPQPNQPQHF. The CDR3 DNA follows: TGTGCCAGCAGTCCACAGCCCAATCAGCCCCAGCATTTT. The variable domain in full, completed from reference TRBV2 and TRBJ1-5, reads EPEVTQTPSHQVTQMGQEVILRCVPISNHLYFYWYRQILGQKVEFLVSFYNNEISEKSEIFDDQFSVERPDGSNFTLKIRSTKLEDSAMYFCASSPQPNQPQHFGDGTRLSIL.